Below, 26 T cell receptor beta chains from the same sample are listed, as sequenced in a study of read filtering for tumor transcriptome and immune sequencing. From 350 to 500 ng of RNA, a library with molecular barcoded alpha/delta and beta/gamma adaptors was made. MiXCR was run by TCRdb on the reads, yielding one entry per CDR3 protein. The sample lists over 45,000 distinct CDR3 sequences; about 20% were seen once. The specimen was a population of CD138-negative cells sorted from bone marrow. These receptors all come from a donor at least 40 years old with multiple myeloma.

The rearrangement uses TRBV7-9 and TRBJ2-5; D gene uncertain. The CDR3 length is 13 residues. Germline V CDR1 and CDR2: SEHNR, FQNEAQ (reference sequence). The germline V and J ends were trimmed by 3 bases and 2 bases, with 7 bases remaining between them. The CDR3 nucleotides read TGTGCCAGCAGCTTCAGGCAGCAAGAGACCCAGTACTTC. It encodes CASSFRQQETQYF.

This clonotype was seen repeatedly, ten times or more. The CDR3 loop reads CASSTTPGGATEAFF. Here the CDR3 DNA reads TGTGCCAGCAGCACAACCCCCGGTGGGGCCACTGAAGCTTTCTTT. The rearrangement uses TRBV7-9 and TRBJ1-1, with TRBD1 as a possible D gene (5 bases). V dropped 5 bases and J dropped 4 bases, with 17 bases sitting between them. The CDR3 totals 15 residues. In germline, CDR1 is SEHNR, CDR2 FQNEAQ (reference sequence). Together with reference TRBV7-9 and TRBJ1-1, the CDR3 gives the full variable domain: DTGVSQNPRHKITKRGQNVTFRCDPISEHNRLYWYRQTLGQGPEFLTYFQNEAQLEKSRLLSDRFSAERPKGSFSTLEIQRTEQGDSAMYLCASSTTPGGATEAFFGQGTRLTVV.

This clonotype was picked up many times. The chain carries TRBV7-9 and TRBJ2-7, with D perhaps TRBD1 or TRBD2 (5 bases each). Germline V gives CDR1 SEHNR, CDR2 FQNEAQ (reference sequence). Between the trimmed V and J ends, which lost 6 bases and 5 bases, there was a span of 17 bases. The CDR3 extends over 14 amino acids. In nucleotides, the CDR3 is TGTGCCAGCAGTCGACAGACGGGGTGGGACGAGCAGTACTTC. This encodes CASSRQTGWDEQYF.

This clonotype was observed at least ten times. The CDR3 protein is CSARGTGRENTEAFF. The CDR3 region has the DNA TGCAGTGCTAGAGGCACAGGGAGGGAGAACACTGAAGCTTTCTTT. J is TRBJ1-1 and V is TRBV20-1, with a tentative D call TRBD1 (6 bases). The CDR3 contains 15 residues. Trimming left V 1 base short and J 1 base short, with 13 bases between. Germline CDR1 reads DFQATT; CDR2 reads SNEGSKA (reference sequence).

On this clonotype itself: The CDR3 ends on some other residue instead of the conserved phenylalanine or tryptophan, so this is likely a read error. Here the CDR3 DNA reads TGTGCCAGCAGCTGGGGACTAGCGGGAGGCTGGCAAGAGACCCAGTACTTA. Residues: CASSWGLAGGWQETQYL. V and J are TRBV5-5 and TRBJ2-5, with 15 bases matching TRBD2. The germline V gene encodes CDR1 SGHKS and CDR2 YYEKEE (reference sequence). The length of the CDR3 is 17 residues. The junction had 5 bases not matched to a gene; V was cut back by 3 bases and J by 2 bases.

This clonotype was picked up one time. A much larger clone lies a single base off, so this may be a read error. Given the absence of the conserved phenylalanine or tryptophan at the CDR3 end, a read error is likely. This chain links TRBV7-9 with TRBJ2-7; TRBD2 matches 9 bases. The J segment lost 2 bases and the V segment lost 0 bases, leaving 8 bases of the junction unmatched. Germline V CDR1 and CDR2: SEHNR, FQNEAQ (reference sequence). The CDR3 covers 17 residues. CDR3 region: CASSLATLAGTTYEQYC. In DNA, the CDR3 is TGTGCCAGCAGCTTAGCGACCCTAGCGGGAACCACCTACGAGCAGTACTGC.

The table lists this clonotype with many counts. V and J are TRBV30 and TRBJ2-1, with 10 bases matching TRBD2. CDR3 length equals 14 residues. The germline gives CDR1 GTSNPN, CDR2 SVGIG (reference sequence). J lost 5 bases, V lost 6 bases, and 7 bases had no gene match. DNA for the CDR3: TGTGCCTGTTCAGCGGGAGGGATTAACAATGAGCAGTTCTTC. It is translated as CACSAGGINNEQFF. Based on the CDR3 plus reference TRBV30 and TRBJ2-1, the full variable domain is SQTIHQWPATLVQPVGSPLSLECTVEGTSNPNLYWYRQAAGRGLQLLFYSVGIGQISSEVPQNLSASRPQDRQFILSSKKLLLSDSGFYLCACSAGGINNEQFFGPGTRLTVL.

Comment on this clonotype: A read error is likely, as this CDR3 ends without the conserved phenylalanine or tryptophan. This chain connects TRBV12-3 or TRBV12-4 to TRBJ2-1; 8 nucleotides agree with TRBD2. J lost 0 bases, V lost 5 bases, and 6 bases had no gene match. CDR3 size: 16 residues. This CDR3 reads CASSRGGVDSYNEQFL. The DNA of the CDR3 is TGTGCCAGCAGTCGGGGGGGAGTGGACTCCTACAATGAGCAGTTCCTC.

The rearrangement links TRBV5-5 to TRBJ1-5; 9 bases are shared with TRBD1. V lost 7 bases to trimming and J lost 4 bases; unmatched junction nucleotides: 6. Per the germline V gene, CDR1 is SGHKS and CDR2 is YYEKEE (reference sequence). There are 14 residues in the CDR3. DNA for the CDR3: TGTGCCAGCGGCTCTGGGACAGGGAATCAGCCCCAGCATTTT. Its translation: CASGSGTGNQPQHF.

At least ten counts were recorded for this clonotype. This sequence joins TRBV6-2 or TRBV6-3 and TRBJ1-1; 12 bases align to TRBD1. CDR3 size: 15 residues. The J segment lost 5 bases and the V segment lost 7 bases, leaving 8 bases of the junction unmatched. Germline lookup yields CDR1 MNHEY and CDR2 SVGEGT. CDR3 region: CASTDGTGGATEAFF. CDR3 coding DNA: TGTGCCAGCACGGACGGGACAGGGGGCGCGACTGAAGCTTTCTTT.

This clonotype was observed at least ten times. This chain joins TRBV7-2 and TRBJ2-1, with 11 bases that match TRBD1. Trimming at V came to 4 bases and at J to 6 bases, leaving 2 bases not matched to a gene. Germline lookup yields CDR1 SGHTA and CDR2 FQGNSA. CDR3 length: 14 amino acids. The CDR3 coding sequence is TGTGCCAGCAGCTCCGGACAGGGGGCCAATGAGCAGTTCTTC. Translating it yields CASSSGQGANEQFF.

This clonotype was detected ten times or more. The CDR3 region is CASSARGLALYNEQFF. CDR3 DNA sequence: TGTGCCAGCAGTGCGCGGGGACTAGCACTCTACAATGAGCAGTTCTTC. The chain uses TRBV11-2 and TRBJ2-1, with 9 bases that match TRBD2. The CDR3 has 16 amino acids. Looked up from germline, CDR1 is SGHAT and CDR2 is FQNNGV. The V segment lost 6 bases and the J segment 3 bases; nucleotides outside the gene matches: 9.

This clonotype was found many times. The germline gene is not matched at one end of the junction; a read error may be the cause. The chain carries TRBV6-1 and TRBJ2-1, with 12 nucleotides matching TRBD2. Germline V gives CDR1 MNHNS, CDR2 SASEGT. The CDR3 is 24 amino acids. The CDR3 region is CASVRSWGGLGLAGNYSSYNEQFF. The CDR3 DNA reads as TGTGCCAGCGTACGATCCTGGGGGGGGCTCGGACTAGCGGGAAACTACAGCTCCTATAATGAGCAGTTCTTC.

This clonotype was detected many times. The gene calls are TRBV2 and TRBJ1-1; no clear D. The CDR3 has 12 amino acids. Trimming shortened V by 6 bases and J by 8 bases, and 13 bases separated the two germline ends. CDR1 SNHLY and CDR2 FYNNEI come from the germline V gene. CDR3 sequence: CASRDLLAEAFF. CDR3 coding DNA: TGTGCCAGCAGAGATTTGCTAGCAGAAGCTTTCTTT.

This clonotype appeared once. A much more abundant neighbour one base away suggests this may be a read error. This rearrangement joins TRBV7-9 to TRBJ2-2, with a possible D match to TRBD1 (5 bases). Germline CDR1 SEHNR, CDR2 FQNEAQ (reference sequence). V shed 8 bases and J shed 6 bases, with 13 bases lying between them. CDR3 length equals 13 residues. CDR3 protein: CASRTGGAGELFF. The CDR3 DNA reads TGTGCCAGCCGCACAGGCGGAGCCGGGGAGCTGTTTTTT.

The rearrangement links TRBV12-3 or TRBV12-4 to TRBJ1-1; weak D call: TRBD1 (5 bases). V was trimmed by 7 bases and J by 4 bases, leaving 22 bases between them. The CDR3 runs 16 residues. The CDR3 region is CASKRGVSVLRTEAFF. CDR3 sequence (DNA): TGTGCCAGCAAAAGAGGGGTGAGTGTGTTACGCACTGAAGCTTTCTTT.

This clonotype was seen at least ten times. V is TRBV15 and J is TRBJ2-2; D is undetermined. This CDR3 spans 17 amino acids. Trimming took 3 bases from V and 0 from J, leaving 14 bases between them. The germline V gene encodes CDR1 LNHNV and CDR2 YYDKDF (reference sequence). DNA for the CDR3: TGTGCCACCAGCAGTTCCCCTGGGGTGACGAACACCGGGGAGCTGTTTTTT. Translated, it gives CATSSSPGVTNTGELFF.

There are many counts of this clonotype. The chain couples TRBV6-6 to TRBJ2-5, with D hard to call. CDR3 length: 15 residues. Trimming left V 0 bases short and J 3 bases short, with 11 bases between. CDR1 is MNHNY, CDR2 SVGAGI, per germline (reference sequence). DNA for the CDR3: TGTGCCAGCAGTTACTCTGAGGCGTCGAAAGAGACCCAGTACTTC. It translates to CASSYSEASKETQYF.

This clonotype was detected many times. The chain recombines TRBV27 with TRBJ2-7; D may be TRBD1 (5 bases). The V and J ends lost 6 bases and 1 base respectively, with 13 bases between them. Germline loops: CDR1 MNHEY, CDR2 SMNVEV (reference sequence). This CDR3 comprises 14 residues. CDR3 amino acids: CASRPTGSSYEQYF. CDR3 DNA: TGTGCCAGCAGGCCCACAGGTTCTTCCTACGAGCAGTACTTC.

This clonotype has ten or more counts. The chain uses TRBV7-9 and TRBJ2-3, with 14 bases identical to TRBD2. Germline CDR1 and CDR2: SEHNR and FQNEAQ (reference sequence). Trimming cost V 4 bases and J 5 bases; bases outside gene matches: 5. CDR3 size: 16 residues. The CDR3 DNA reads as TGTGCCAGCAGCTCCCCCGGACTAGCGGGGGGAGATACGCAGTATTTT. Its protein product is CASSSPGLAGGDTQYF.

This clonotype was seen at least ten times. The rearrangement joins TRBV12-3 or TRBV12-4 to TRBJ2-1; possibly TRBD1 for D (5 bases). The CDR3 length is 13 residues. V was shortened by 6 bases and J by 7 bases, with 13 bases between the two germline ends. CDR3 sequence: CASSEGARNEQFF. In DNA form, the CDR3 reads TGTGCCAGCAGCGAAGGGGCCAGGAATGAGCAGTTCTTC.

This chain links TRBV10-3 with TRBJ2-7; tentative D call: TRBD1 (5 bases). The CDR3 length is 13 residues. The V and J ends lost 6 bases and 3 bases respectively, with 12 bases between them. In germline, CDR1 is ENHRY, CDR2 SYGVKD. The CDR3: CAIRGALGYEQYF. CDR3 DNA sequence: TGTGCCATCAGAGGGGCGTTGGGCTACGAGCAGTACTTC.

This chain links TRBV24-1 with TRBJ2-3; 9 nucleotides agree with TRBD1. The V gene's germline CDR1 is KGHDR and CDR2 SFDVKD. CDR3 length equals 16 residues. Trimming cost V 2 bases and J 2 bases; bases outside gene matches: 4. CDR3 sequence: CATSDWGQGNTDTQYF. The CDR3 DNA sequence: TGTGCCACCAGTGATTGGGGACAGGGAAACACAGATACGCAGTATTTT.

This clonotype was detected ten times or more. The rearrangement links TRBV20-1 to TRBJ2-5; maybe TRBD1 (6 bases). The CDR3 has 15 amino acids. V was shortened by 0 bases and J by 4 bases, with 15 bases between the two germline ends. CDR1 and CDR2 from the germline V gene are DFQATT and SNEGSKA (reference sequence). The CDR3 protein is CSARDRTKGGETQYF. The DNA of the CDR3 is TGCAGTGCTAGAGATCGGACCAAAGGGGGAGAGACCCAGTACTTC.

This clonotype was observed a handful of times. This rearrangement joins TRBV30 to TRBJ2-1, with TRBD2 as a possible D gene (6 bases). Per the germline V gene, CDR1 is GTSNPN and CDR2 is SVGIG (reference sequence). Trimming took 0 bases from V and 6 from J, leaving 12 bases between them. The CDR3 spans 14 residues. The CDR3 protein is CAWSVSLASNEQFF. As DNA, the CDR3 is TGTGCCTGGAGTGTCAGCCTAGCGAGCAATGAGCAGTTCTTC.

This clonotype occurred a few times. This chain uses TRBV3-1 with TRBJ1-5; no clear D. The CDR3 is made up of 12 amino acids. The V end was cut by 1 base, the J end by 11 bases, with 9 bases between. CDR1 and CDR2 (germline): LGHDT, YNNKEL (reference sequence). DNA of the CDR3: TGTGCCAGCAGCCAAGGAGCGGGGACCCAGCATTTT. It codes for CASSQGAGTQHF. Looking up the rest from reference TRBV3-1 and TRBJ1-5 gives the full variable domain: DTAVSQTPKYLVTQMGNDKSIKCEQNLGHDTMYWYKQDSKKFLKIMFSYNNKELIINETVPNRFSPKSPDKAHLNLHINSLELGDSAVYFCASSQGAGTQHFGDGTRLSIL.